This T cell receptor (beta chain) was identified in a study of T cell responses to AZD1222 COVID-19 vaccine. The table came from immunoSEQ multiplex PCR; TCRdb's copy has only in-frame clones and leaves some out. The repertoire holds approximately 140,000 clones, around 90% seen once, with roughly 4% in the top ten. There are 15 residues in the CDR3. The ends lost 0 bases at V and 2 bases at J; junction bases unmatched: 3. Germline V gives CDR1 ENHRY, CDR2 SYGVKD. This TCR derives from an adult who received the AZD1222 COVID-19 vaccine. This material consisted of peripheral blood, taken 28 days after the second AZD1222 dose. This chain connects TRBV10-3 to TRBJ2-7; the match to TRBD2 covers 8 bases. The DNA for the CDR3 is TGTGCCATCAGTGAGTCGGGACTAGGGACCTACGAGCAGTACTTC. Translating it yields CAISESGLGTYEQYF.